This T cell receptor (beta chain) appears in the sequencing data of a study of cytomegalovirus exposure and HLA in healthy donors. PCR used 60 Vbeta primers and 13 Jbeta primers. Sequenced by immunoSEQ multiplex PCR; TCRdb stores in-frame clones only, minus some. This table has 100,000 to 150,000 clones, approximately 80% appearing once. Each of the donors was a healthy bone marrow donor. The germline CDR1 and CDR2 sequences are KGHSH and LQKENI. The CDR3 runs to 14 residues. J lost 5 bases, V lost 4 bases, and 2 bases had no gene match. The chain is built from TRBV18 and TRBJ2-1; 10 bases are a match to TRBD1. This TCR derives from a man under 40 in good health and CMV-seropositive. Sequencing was performed on PBMCs. The chain's CDR3 is CASSRDRGDNEQFF. In nucleotides, the CDR3 is TGTGCCAGCTCACGGGACAGGGGTGACAATGAGCAGTTCTTC.